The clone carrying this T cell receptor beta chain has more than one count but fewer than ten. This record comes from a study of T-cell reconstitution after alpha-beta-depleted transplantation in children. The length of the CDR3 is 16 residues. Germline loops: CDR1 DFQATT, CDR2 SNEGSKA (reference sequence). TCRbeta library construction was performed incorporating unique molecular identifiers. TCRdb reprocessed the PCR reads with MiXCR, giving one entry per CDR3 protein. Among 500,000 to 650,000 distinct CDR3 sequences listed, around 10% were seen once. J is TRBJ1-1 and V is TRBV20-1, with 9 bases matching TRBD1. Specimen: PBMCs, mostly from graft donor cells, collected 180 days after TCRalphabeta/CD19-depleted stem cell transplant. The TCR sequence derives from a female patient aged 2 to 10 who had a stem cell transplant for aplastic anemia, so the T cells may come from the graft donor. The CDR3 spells CLFLDRGSILNTEAFF. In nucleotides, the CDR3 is TGCCTGTTTCTTGACAGGGGGAGCATTTTGAACACTGAAGCTTTCTTT.